This entry concerns a single T cell receptor (beta chain). V gave up 1 base and J gave up 7 bases; unmatched junction bases: 6. CDR1 is LNHDA and CDR2 is SQIVND in the germline V gene (reference sequence). The CDR3 runs to 16 residues. The data originate from a study of cytomegalovirus exposure and HLA in healthy donors. Here immunoSEQ multiplex PCR was the method, and the copy in TCRdb shows in-frame clones only, minus some. Seen here are 150,000 to 200,000 clones, about 96% observed once, and the top ten hold around 0.9%. The material sequenced was PBMCs. This TCR was sampled from a woman between 18 and 29 years old in good health and CMV-seronegative. The V and J genes are TRBV19 and TRBJ2-3, with TRBD2 identical over 12 bases. CDR3 amino acids: CASSIAGTSGRNTQYF. In DNA, the CDR3 is TGTGCCAGTAGTATAGCCGGGACTAGCGGGCGTAATACGCAGTATTTT.